A single sample gave rise to the 27 T cell receptor beta chains below, sequenced in a study of identical twins. Using its own MiXCR run on the 5' RACE reads, TCRdb lists one record per CDR3 protein. The sample consists of 650,000 to 750,000 distinct CDR3 sequences, over 20% of them appearing once. These sequences were also reported in another study, on T cells expressing NK-cell markers.

What was sequenced was PBMCs. The receptor set was obtained from a woman aged 18 to 35 in good health.

This clonotype was detected only once. The chain uses TRBV5-4 and TRBJ2-7; the D gene is possibly TRBD2 (6 bases). Trimming took 4 bases from V and 5 from J, leaving 19 bases between them. The germline V gene has CDR1 SGHNT and CDR2 YYREEE (reference sequence). CDR3 length: 15 residues. The CDR3 DNA follows: TGTGCCAGCAGCGACCGACGCGGGAACAACCACGAGCAGTACTTC. Translation gives CASSDRRGNNHEQYF.

The chain recombines TRBV11-1 with TRBJ2-1; 11 bases match TRBD2. This CDR3 has 19 residues. V lost 5 bases and J lost 1; bases outside the gene matches: 13. The V gene's germline CDR1 is SGHAT and CDR2 FQDESV (reference sequence). CDR3 amino acids: CASSPTMGPSGGSYNEQFF. For the CDR3, the DNA is TGTGCCAGCAGCCCGACTATGGGGCCTAGCGGGGGGTCCTACAATGAGCAGTTCTTC.

The V call is TRBV11-2, the J call TRBJ2-1, with 8 bases aligning to TRBD2. V lost 5 bases to trimming and J lost 9 bases; unmatched junction nucleotides: 12. The CDR3 loop spans 15 amino acids. The V gene's germline CDR1 is SGHAT and CDR2 FQNNGV. CDR3 sequence reads: CASSLPRGGRGEQFF. As DNA, the CDR3 is TGTGCCAGCAGCCTACCGCGCGGGGGGAGGGGTGAGCAGTTCTTC.

This rearrangement joins TRBV12-3 or TRBV12-4 to TRBJ2-6, with D possibly being TRBD2 (7 bases). V was clipped by 1 base and J by 4 bases, with 14 bases between them. The CDR3 covers 17 residues. The CDR3 reads CASSLGWGGRGANVLTF. In DNA, the CDR3 is TGTGCCAGCAGTTTAGGCTGGGGGGGGCGCGGGGCCAACGTCCTGACTTTC.

The genes are TRBV2 and TRBJ2-2; weak D call: TRBD1 (6 bases). Per germline, CDR1 SNHLY and CDR2 FYNNEI. Trimming removed 3 bases from V and 1 base from J, with 12 bases in between. The CDR3 totals 16 residues. CDR3 DNA: TGTGCCAGCAGTGAGACATCGACAGGGAACACCGGGGAGCTGTTTTTT. Translating gives CASSETSTGNTGELFF.

This clonotype has a handful of counts. The gene calls are TRBV27 and TRBJ2-1; 10 positions match TRBD2. This CDR3 has 14 amino acids. CDR1 and CDR2 (germline): MNHEY, SMNVEV (reference sequence). V gave up 9 bases and J gave up 8 bases; unmatched junction bases: 10. The CDR3 spells CASRTSGVLDEQFF. The CDR3 DNA reads as TGTGCCAGTCGGACTAGCGGCGTTTTAGATGAGCAGTTCTTC.

The chain couples TRBV20-1 to TRBJ2-1; 11 nucleotides line up with TRBD2. V shed 6 bases, J shed 8 bases, and the junction held 9 bases outside the gene matches. The CDR3 is made up of 14 amino acids. From germline, CDR1 is DFQATT and CDR2 SNEGSKA (reference sequence). The CDR3 DNA reads TGCAGTGCGGCACTAGCGGGAGCAGCGGATGAGCAGTTCTTC. Translating it yields CSAALAGAADEQFF.

V is TRBV9 and J is TRBJ1-1; D possibly corresponds to TRBD1 (5 bases). Trimming stripped 3 bases from V and 0 bases from J, with 18 bases between. The CDR3 is 17 residues long. The V gene's germline CDR1 is SGDLS and CDR2 YYNGEE. The CDR3 sequence: CASSDPAGTGLNTEAFF. CDR3 DNA sequence: TGTGCCAGCAGCGACCCCGCCGGGACGGGACTGAACACTGAAGCTTTCTTT.

The gene calls are TRBV29-1 and TRBJ2-5, with D possibly matching TRBD2 (5 bases). This CDR3 spans 12 amino acids. Germline-derived CDR1 and CDR2 are SQVTM and ANQGSEA. Trimming cost V 4 bases and J 4 bases, with 10 bases left between them. The CDR3 sequence is CSVVEGRETQYF. DNA of the CDR3: TGCAGCGTTGTTGAGGGCAGAGAGACCCAGTACTTC.

As concerns this clonotype: At one boundary the junction diverges from the germline segment, which might be a read error. The CDR3 loop is CAISLQGSERDF. Written as DNA, the CDR3 is TGTGCCATCAGTCTTCAAGGGTCCGAGCGGGACTTC. This sequence joins TRBV10-3 and TRBJ2-7, with a possible D match to TRBD2 (6 bases). This CDR3 has 12 amino acids. Germline V gives CDR1 ENHRY, CDR2 SYGVKD.

This clonotype showed up just once. This chain joins TRBV7-2 and TRBJ2-2; 7 bases match TRBD1. The V segment lost 4 bases and the J segment 4 bases; nucleotides outside the gene matches: 3. Germline-derived CDR1 and CDR2 are SGHTA and FQGNSA. The CDR3 is 14 residues long. The DNA of the CDR3 is TGTGCCAGCAGCTCGGACAGGCTCACCGGGGAGCTGTTTTTT. Its protein product is CASSSDRLTGELFF.

This chain joins TRBV12-3 or TRBV12-4 and TRBJ2-3; D tentatively fits TRBD1 or TRBD2 (6 bases each). This CDR3 has 12 residues. The CDR3 DNA reads TGTGCGGGGGGCACAGGGACAGATACGCAGTATTTT. It specifies CAGGTGTDTQYF.

J is TRBJ2-7 and V is TRBV9; 10 bases line up with TRBD2. Looked up from germline, CDR1 is SGDLS and CDR2 is YYNGEE. V was clipped by 3 bases and J by 5 bases; unmatched bases: 14. There are 17 residues in the CDR3. CDR3 nucleotides: TGTGCCAGCAGCGAGGCCGGCTCTAGCGGGAGACGAAACGAGCAGTACTTC. Its protein product is CASSEAGSSGRRNEQYF.

J is TRBJ2-3 and V is TRBV20-1; D ambiguous. The germline V and J ends were trimmed by 3 bases and 4 bases, with 8 bases remaining between them. Germline CDR1 and CDR2: DFQATT and SNEGSKA (reference sequence). The CDR3 loop spans 12 amino acids. The CDR3 loop is CSARGTPDTQYF. As DNA, the CDR3 is TGCAGTGCTAGGGGTACGCCAGATACGCAGTATTTT.

This clonotype was counted only a few times. The chain is built from TRBV7-2 and TRBJ2-4; 10 positions agree with TRBD2. The CDR3 runs to 20 residues. The V segment lost 0 bases and the J segment 2 bases; nucleotides outside the gene matches: 13. Germline loops: CDR1 SGHTA, CDR2 FQGNSA. DNA for the CDR3: TGTGCCAGCAGCTTAGCGGCTAGCGGGGGCACTAGGCTAACCAAAAACATTCAGTACTTC. Encoded protein: CASSLAASGGTRLTKNIQYF.

CDR3 residues: CASSPTTSMVYEQYF. For the CDR3, the DNA is TGTGCCAGCAGCCCGACTACTTCCATGGTCTACGAGCAGTACTTC. The chain is built from TRBV5-5 and TRBJ2-7; D possibly corresponds to TRBD2 (5 bases). V shed 4 bases and J shed 3 bases, with 17 bases lying between them. This CDR3 contains 15 residues. Germline loops: CDR1 SGHKS, CDR2 YYEKEE (reference sequence).

The table lists this clonotype with many counts. This chain connects TRBV5-1 to TRBJ2-1; 11 nucleotides line up with TRBD2. The germline gives CDR1 SGHRS, CDR2 YFSETQ. V trimming: 6 bases; J trimming: 6 bases; junction bases outside the gene matches: 8. This CDR3 has 15 residues. The CDR3 nucleotides are TGCGCCAGCATCCCACTAGCGGGAGTCGGCAATGAGCAGTTCTTC. Protein: CASIPLAGVGNEQFF.

This clonotype appeared many times. The chain uses TRBV3-1 and TRBJ2-7, with TRBD2 as a possible D gene (6 bases). Trimming cost V 2 bases and J 1 base, with 15 bases left between them. The germline V gene encodes CDR1 LGHDT and CDR2 YNNKEL (reference sequence). This CDR3 comprises 16 residues. CDR3 sequence reads: CASSQRDFKKSYEQYF. In nucleotides, the CDR3 is TGTGCCAGCAGCCAACGGGACTTCAAAAAATCCTACGAGCAGTACTTC.

This clonotype was picked up many times. The V and J genes are TRBV20-1 and TRBJ1-2, with a tentative D call TRBD1 (6 bases). Germline assignment: CDR1 DFQATT and CDR2 SNEGSKA (reference sequence). V shed 6 bases and J shed 9 bases, with 11 bases lying between them. CDR3 size: 10 residues. CDR3 coding DNA: TGCAGTGCCCCGGACAGTAGCTACACCTTC. Residues: CSAPDSSYTF.

This clonotype was found many times. This sequence joins TRBV6-5 and TRBJ2-7; D ambiguous. Per germline, CDR1 MNHEY and CDR2 SVGAGI. This CDR3 region has 14 residues. Trimming took off 2 bases at V and 3 bases at J, with 11 bases between the two ends. The DNA for the CDR3 is TGTGCCAGCAGTTACGGTCCAGGAAACTACGAGCAGTACTTC. It specifies CASSYGPGNYEQYF.

A few counts support this clonotype. A single base separates this from a much larger clone, so it may be a read error. The chain couples TRBV20-1 to TRBJ2-7, with TRBD2 identical over 15 bases. Trimming removed 4 bases from V and 3 bases from J; junction bases left unmatched: 16. The germline gives CDR1 DFQATT, CDR2 SNEGSKA (reference sequence). The CDR3 has 19 amino acids. The CDR3 reads CSAKAFGQGLAGGSYEQYF. CDR3 sequence (DNA): TGCAGTGCTAAAGCTTTCGGACAGGGACTAGCGGGAGGAAGCTACGAGCAGTACTTC.

Ten or more counts support this clonotype. This rearrangement joins TRBV29-1 to TRBJ1-1; a possible D gene is TRBD1 (6 bases). Germline V gene data show CDR1 as SQVTM and CDR2 as ANQGSEA. The CDR3 is 12 residues long. V lost 3 bases and J 7 bases, leaving 12 bases between the germline ends. The CDR3 sequence: CSVDRGMIEAFF. The CDR3 nucleotides are TGCAGCGTTGACAGGGGAATGATTGAAGCTTTCTTT.

This clonotype was counted ten times or more. The chain employs TRBV6-5 and TRBJ2-1; 14 bases are a match to TRBD2. Germline V gene sequence: CDR1 MNHEY, CDR2 SVGAGI. With 4 bases clipped from V and 9 bases from J, the junction kept 5 bases outside the gene matches. The CDR3 is 15 amino acids. CDR3 bases: TGTGCCAGCAGTTTGGGACTAGCGGGAGCTATTGAGCAGTTCTTC. This translates into CASSLGLAGAIEQFF.

This clonotype has a handful of counts. This sequence joins TRBV15 and TRBJ2-7, with TRBD1 matching over 8 bases. V gave up 4 bases and J gave up 2 bases; unmatched junction bases: 10. The CDR3 covers 16 residues. Germline values: CDR1 LNHNV, CDR2 YYDKDF (reference sequence). CDR3 DNA sequence: TGTGCCACCAGCAAAACCCGGGACAGGTCCGCCTACGAGCAGTACTTC. Its translation is CATSKTRDRSAYEQYF. The full variable domain, in which reference TRBV15 and TRBJ2-7 provide the parts outside the CDR3, is DAMVIQNPRYQVTQFGKPVTLSCSQTLNHNVMYWYQQKSSQAPKLLFHYYDKDFNNEADTPDNFQSRRPNTSFCFLDIRSPGLGDTAMYLCATSKTRDRSAYEQYFGPGTRLTVT.

Here the CDR3 reads CASSMGGRTEAFF. The CDR3, as DNA: TGTGCCAGTAGTATGGGGGGCCGAACTGAAGCTTTCTTT. The V call is TRBV19, the J call TRBJ1-1; the D gene is possibly TRBD1 (6 bases). From germline, CDR1 is LNHDA and CDR2 SQIVND (reference sequence). This CDR3 contains 13 residues. V was trimmed by 3 bases and J by 5 bases, leaving 10 bases between them.

The J gene is TRBJ1-2, the V gene TRBV5-4, with D possibly being TRBD1 (5 bases). Germline CDR1 SGHNT, CDR2 YYREEE (reference sequence). The CDR3 is 12 residues long. Trimming cost V 6 bases and J 8 bases, with 14 bases left between them. The CDR3 here is CASNSGRAGYTF. DNA for the CDR3: TGTGCCAGCAATTCAGGGCGCGCGGGCTACACCTTC.

In its sample, this clonotype was seen once. The chain couples TRBV7-9 to TRBJ2-5; D gene uncertain. This CDR3 is 15 amino acids long. Germline V gives CDR1 SEHNR, CDR2 FQNEAQ (reference sequence). The germline V and J ends were trimmed by 3 bases and 2 bases, with 13 bases remaining between them. The CDR3 coding sequence is TGTGCCAGCAGCTTTCCGGCAGAGACTCAAGAGACCCAGTACTTC. It translates to CASSFPAETQETQYF.